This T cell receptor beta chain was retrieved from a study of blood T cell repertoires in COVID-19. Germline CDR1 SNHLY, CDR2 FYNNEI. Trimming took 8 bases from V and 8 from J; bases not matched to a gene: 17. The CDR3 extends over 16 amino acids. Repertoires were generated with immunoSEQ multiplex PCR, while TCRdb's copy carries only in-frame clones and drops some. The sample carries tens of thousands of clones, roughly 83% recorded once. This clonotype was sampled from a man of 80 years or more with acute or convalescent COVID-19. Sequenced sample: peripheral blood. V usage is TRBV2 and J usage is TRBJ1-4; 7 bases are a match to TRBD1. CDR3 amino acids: CASRRERQGKTEKLFF. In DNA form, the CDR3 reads TGTGCCAGCCGAAGAGAACGACAGGGTAAAACGGAAAAACTGTTTTTT. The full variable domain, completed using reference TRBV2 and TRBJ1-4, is EPEVTQTPSHQVTQMGQEVILRCVPISNHLYFYWYRQILGQKVEFLVSFYNNEISEKSEIFDDQFSVERPDGSNFTLKIRSTKLEDSAMYFCASRRERQGKTEKLFFGSGTQLSVL.